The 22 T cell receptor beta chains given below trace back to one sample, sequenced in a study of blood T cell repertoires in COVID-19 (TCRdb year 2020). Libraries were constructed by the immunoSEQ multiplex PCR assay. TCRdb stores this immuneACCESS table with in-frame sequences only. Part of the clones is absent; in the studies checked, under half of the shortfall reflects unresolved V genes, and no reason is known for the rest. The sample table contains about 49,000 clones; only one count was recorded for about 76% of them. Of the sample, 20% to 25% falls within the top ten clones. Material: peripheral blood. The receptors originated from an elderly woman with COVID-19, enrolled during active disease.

Here the CDR3 reads CASSFQRHQETQYF. The CDR3 DNA reads TGTGCCAGCAGTTTCCAGCGGCACCAAGAGACCCAGTACTTC. The J gene is TRBJ2-5, the V gene TRBV28; a weak D match, TRBD2 (5 bases). Germline CDR1 reads MDHEN; CDR2 reads SYDVKM. V lost 3 bases to trimming and J lost 0 bases, with 8 bases between them. CDR3 length equals 14 residues.

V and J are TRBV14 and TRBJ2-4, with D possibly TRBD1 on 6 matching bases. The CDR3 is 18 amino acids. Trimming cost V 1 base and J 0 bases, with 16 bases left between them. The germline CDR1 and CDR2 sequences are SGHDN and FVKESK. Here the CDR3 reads CASSQGTELLLAKNIQYF. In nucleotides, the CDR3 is TGTGCCAGCAGCCAAGGGACAGAGCTATTACTAGCCAAAAACATTCAGTACTTC.

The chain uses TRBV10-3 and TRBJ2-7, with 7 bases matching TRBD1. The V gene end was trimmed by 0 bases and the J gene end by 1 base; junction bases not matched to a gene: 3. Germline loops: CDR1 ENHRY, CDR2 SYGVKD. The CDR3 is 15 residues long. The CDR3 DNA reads TGTGCCATCAGTGAGTCGACAGGGCTATCCTACGAGCAGTACTTC. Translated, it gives CAISESTGLSYEQYF.

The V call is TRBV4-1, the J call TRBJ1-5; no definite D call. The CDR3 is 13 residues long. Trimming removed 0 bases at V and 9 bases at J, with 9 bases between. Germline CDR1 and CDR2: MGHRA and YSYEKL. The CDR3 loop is CASSQEVSRPQHF. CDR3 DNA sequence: TGCGCCAGCAGCCAAGAGGTGAGTCGGCCCCAGCATTTT.

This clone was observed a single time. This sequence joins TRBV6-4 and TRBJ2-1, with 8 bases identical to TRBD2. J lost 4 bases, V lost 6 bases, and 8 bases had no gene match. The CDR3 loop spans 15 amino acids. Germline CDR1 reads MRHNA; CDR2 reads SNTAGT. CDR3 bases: TGTGCCAGCAGCCACACTAGCGGAACTTACAATGAGCAGTTCTTC. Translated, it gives CASSHTSGTYNEQFF.

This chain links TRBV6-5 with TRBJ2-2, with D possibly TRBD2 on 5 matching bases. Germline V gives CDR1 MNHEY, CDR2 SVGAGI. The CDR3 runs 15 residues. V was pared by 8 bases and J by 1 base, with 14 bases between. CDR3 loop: CASRGVAGNTGELFF. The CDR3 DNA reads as TGTGCCAGCCGAGGAGTGGCGGGGAACACCGGGGAGCTGTTTTTT.

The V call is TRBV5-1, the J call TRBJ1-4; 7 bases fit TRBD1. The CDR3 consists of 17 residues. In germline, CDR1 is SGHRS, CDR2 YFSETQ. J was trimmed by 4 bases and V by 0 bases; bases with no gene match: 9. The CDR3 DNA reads TGCGCCAGCAGCTTGGGTCCCCTCGGACAGGTTAATGAAAAACTGTTTTTT. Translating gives CASSLGPLGQVNEKLFF.

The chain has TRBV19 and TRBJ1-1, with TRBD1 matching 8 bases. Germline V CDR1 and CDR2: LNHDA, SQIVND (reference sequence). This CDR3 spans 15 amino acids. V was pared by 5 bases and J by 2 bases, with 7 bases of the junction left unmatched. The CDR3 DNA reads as TGTGCCAGTAGTGCTCAGGGGGCGCAAAACACTGAAGCTTTCTTT. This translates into CASSAQGAQNTEAFF.

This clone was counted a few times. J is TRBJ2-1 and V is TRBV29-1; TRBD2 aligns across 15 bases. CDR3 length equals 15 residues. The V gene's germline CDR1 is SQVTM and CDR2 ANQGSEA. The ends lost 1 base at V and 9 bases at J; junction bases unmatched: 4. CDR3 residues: CSVEVWTSGRGEQFF. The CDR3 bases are TGCAGCGTTGAAGTATGGACTAGCGGGAGGGGTGAGCAGTTCTTC.

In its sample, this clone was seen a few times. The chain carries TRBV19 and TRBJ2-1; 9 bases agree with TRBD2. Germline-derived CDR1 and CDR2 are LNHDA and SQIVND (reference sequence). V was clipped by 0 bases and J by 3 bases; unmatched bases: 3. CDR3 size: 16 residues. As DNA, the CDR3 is TGTGCCAGTAGTATAGACGGTAGCGGGAGCTACAATGAGCAGTTCTTC. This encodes CASSIDGSGSYNEQFF.

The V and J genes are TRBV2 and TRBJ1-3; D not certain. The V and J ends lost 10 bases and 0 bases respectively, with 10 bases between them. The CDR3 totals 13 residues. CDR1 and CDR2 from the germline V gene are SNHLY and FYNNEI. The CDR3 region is CATQAISGNTIYF. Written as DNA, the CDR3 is TGTGCCACTCAGGCTATCTCTGGAAACACCATATATTTT.

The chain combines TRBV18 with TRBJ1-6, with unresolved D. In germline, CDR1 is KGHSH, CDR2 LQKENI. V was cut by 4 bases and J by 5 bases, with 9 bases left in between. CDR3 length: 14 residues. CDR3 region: CASSHQSDNSPLHF. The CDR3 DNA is TGTGCCAGCTCACACCAGTCAGATAATTCACCCCTCCACTTT.

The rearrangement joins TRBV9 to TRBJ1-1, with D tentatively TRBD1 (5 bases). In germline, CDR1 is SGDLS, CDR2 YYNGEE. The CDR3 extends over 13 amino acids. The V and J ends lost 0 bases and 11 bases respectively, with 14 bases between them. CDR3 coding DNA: TGTGCCAGCAGCGTAGCTCAACGGGGGGAGGCTTTCTTT. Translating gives CASSVAQRGEAFF.

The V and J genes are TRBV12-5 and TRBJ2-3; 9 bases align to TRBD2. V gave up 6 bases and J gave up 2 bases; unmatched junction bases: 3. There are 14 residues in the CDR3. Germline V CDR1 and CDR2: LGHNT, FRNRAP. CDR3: CASGGTSTTDTQYF. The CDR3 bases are TGTGCTAGTGGCGGGACTAGCACCACAGATACGCAGTATTTT.

In nucleotides, the CDR3 is TGTGCCAGCTCAGGGCCGGGACTAGCGGGAGGAGATACGCAGTATTTT. Its translation: CASSGPGLAGGDTQYF. The chain employs TRBV18 and TRBJ2-3; 15 positions match TRBD2. The CDR3 covers 16 residues. Trimming at V came to 5 bases and at J to 5 bases, leaving 5 bases not matched to a gene. Germline assignment: CDR1 KGHSH and CDR2 LQKENI.

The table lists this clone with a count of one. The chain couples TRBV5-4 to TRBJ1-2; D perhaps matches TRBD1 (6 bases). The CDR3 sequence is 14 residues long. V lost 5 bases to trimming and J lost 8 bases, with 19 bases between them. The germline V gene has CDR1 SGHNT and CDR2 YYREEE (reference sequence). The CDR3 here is CASRPEGGVRGYTF. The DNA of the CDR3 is TGTGCCAGCAGACCTGAGGGGGGGGTTCGAGGCTACACCTTC. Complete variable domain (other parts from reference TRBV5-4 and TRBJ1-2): ETGVTQSPTHLIKTRGQQVTLRCSSQSGHNTVSWYQQALGQGPQFIFQYYREEENGRGNFPPRFSGLQFPNYSSELNVNALELDDSALYLCASRPEGGVRGYTFGSGTRLTVV.

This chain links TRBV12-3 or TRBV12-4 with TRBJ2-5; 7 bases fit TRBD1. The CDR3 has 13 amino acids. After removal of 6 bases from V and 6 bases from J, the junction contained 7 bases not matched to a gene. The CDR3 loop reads CASRYQGEQTQYF. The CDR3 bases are TGTGCCAGCAGATATCAGGGGGAGCAGACCCAGTACTTC.

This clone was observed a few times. CDR3 amino acids: CSASRLAGVGLGETQYF. CDR3 coding DNA: TGCAGTGCTAGTCGACTAGCGGGAGTTGGGTTGGGGGAGACCCAGTACTTC. The J gene is TRBJ2-5, the V gene TRBV20-1; 12 bases are shared with TRBD2. This CDR3 contains 17 residues. Germline lookup yields CDR1 DFQATT and CDR2 SNEGSKA (reference sequence). J was trimmed by 5 bases and V by 3 bases; bases with no gene match: 13.

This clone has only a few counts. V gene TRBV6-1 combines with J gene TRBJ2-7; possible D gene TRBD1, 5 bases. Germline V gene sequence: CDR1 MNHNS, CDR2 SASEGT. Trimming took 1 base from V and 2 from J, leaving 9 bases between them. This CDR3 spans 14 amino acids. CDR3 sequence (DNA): TGTGCCAGCAGTGAAGGGGCAGGGCCCTACGAGCAGTACTTC. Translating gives CASSEGAGPYEQYF.

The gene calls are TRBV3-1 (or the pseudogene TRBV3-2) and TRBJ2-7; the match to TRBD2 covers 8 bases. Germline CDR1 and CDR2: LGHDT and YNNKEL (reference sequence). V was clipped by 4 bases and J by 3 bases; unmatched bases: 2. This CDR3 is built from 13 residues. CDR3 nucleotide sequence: TGTGCCAGCAGCCCCGGGACTAGCTACGAGCAGTACTTC. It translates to CASSPGTSYEQYF.

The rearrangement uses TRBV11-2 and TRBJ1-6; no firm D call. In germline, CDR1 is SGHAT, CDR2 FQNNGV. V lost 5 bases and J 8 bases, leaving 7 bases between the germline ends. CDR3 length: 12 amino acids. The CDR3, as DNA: TGTGCCAGCAGCCAACAAGATTCACCCCTCCACTTT. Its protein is CASSQQDSPLHF.

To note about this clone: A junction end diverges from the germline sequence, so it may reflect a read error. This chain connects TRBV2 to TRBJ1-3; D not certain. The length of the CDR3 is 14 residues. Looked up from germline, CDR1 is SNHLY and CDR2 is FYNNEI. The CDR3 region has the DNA TGTGCCAGCAGTGATAGACTCCCTGGGAACACCATATATTTT. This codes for CASSDRLPGNTIYF.